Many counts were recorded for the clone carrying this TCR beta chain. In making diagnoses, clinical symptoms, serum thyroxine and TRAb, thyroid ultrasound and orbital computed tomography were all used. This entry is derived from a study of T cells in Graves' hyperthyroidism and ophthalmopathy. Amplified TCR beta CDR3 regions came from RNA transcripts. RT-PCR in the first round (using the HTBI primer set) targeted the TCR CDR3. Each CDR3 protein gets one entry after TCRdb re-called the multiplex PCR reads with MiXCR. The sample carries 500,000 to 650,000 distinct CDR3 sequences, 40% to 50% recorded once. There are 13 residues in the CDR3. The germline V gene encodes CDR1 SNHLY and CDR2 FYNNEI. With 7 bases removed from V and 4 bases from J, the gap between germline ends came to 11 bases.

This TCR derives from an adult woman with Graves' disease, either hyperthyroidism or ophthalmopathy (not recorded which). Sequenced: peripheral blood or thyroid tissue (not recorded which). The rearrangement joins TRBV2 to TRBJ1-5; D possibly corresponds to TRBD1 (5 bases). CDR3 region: CASNPGSNQPQHF. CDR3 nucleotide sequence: TGTGCCAGCAATCCAGGGTCTAATCAGCCCCAGCATTTT. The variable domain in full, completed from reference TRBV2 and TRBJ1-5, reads EPEVTQTPSHQVTQMGQEVILRCVPISNHLYFYWYRQILGQKVEFLVSFYNNEISEKSEIFDDQFSVERPDGSNFTLKIRSTKLEDSAMYFCASNPGSNQPQHFGDGTRLSIL.